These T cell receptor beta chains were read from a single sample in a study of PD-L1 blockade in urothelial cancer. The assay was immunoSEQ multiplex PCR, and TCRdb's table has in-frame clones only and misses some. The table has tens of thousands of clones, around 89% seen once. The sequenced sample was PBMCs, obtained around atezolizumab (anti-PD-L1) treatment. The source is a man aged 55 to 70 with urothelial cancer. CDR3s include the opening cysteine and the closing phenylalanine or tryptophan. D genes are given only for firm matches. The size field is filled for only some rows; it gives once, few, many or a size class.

CDR3nt: TGCGCCAGCAGCTTGGCAGGGGACACAGATACGCAGTATTTT
CDR3aa: CASSLAGDTDTQYF
v_gene: TRBV5-1
abundance: -
d_gene: -
len: 14
j_gene: TRBJ2-3

CDR3nt: TGTGCCAGCAGTGTCCACAGGACGAACACCGGGGAGCTGTTTTTT
CDR3aa: CASSVHRTNTGELFF
v_gene: TRBV6-1
abundance: -
d_gene: -
len: 15
j_gene: TRBJ2-2

CDR3nt: TGTGCCAGCAGCAGGGACAGGGCCTACAATGAGCAGTTCTTC
CDR3aa: CASSRDRAYNEQFF
v_gene: TRBV6-1
abundance: -
d_gene: TRBD1
len: 14
j_gene: TRBJ2-1

CDR3nt: TGTGCCAGCAGCTCACCATTAACCGGGACAGCAAGAGAGACCCAGTACTTC
CDR3aa: CASSSPLTGTARETQYF
v_gene: TRBV5-6
abundance: -
d_gene: TRBD1
len: 17
j_gene: TRBJ2-5

CDR3nt: TGTGCCAGCAGTTACCGGGGTTATAGCACAGATACGCAGTATTTT
CDR3aa: CASSYRGYSTDTQYF
v_gene: TRBV6-6
abundance: -
d_gene: -
len: 15
j_gene: TRBJ2-3

CDR3nt: TGTGCCATCTCCGAACCGGGACAATCTTCCGAGCAGTACTTC
CDR3aa: CAISEPGQSSEQYF
v_gene: TRBV10-3
abundance: -
d_gene: -
len: 14
j_gene: TRBJ2-7

CDR3nt: TGTGCCAGTAACGGCGGCATCTCGAACACCGGGGAGCTGTTTTTT
CDR3aa: CASNGGISNTGELFF
v_gene: TRBV19
abundance: -
d_gene: -
len: 15
j_gene: TRBJ2-2

CDR3nt: TGTGCCAGAAGCCGAGACTCGAGATCCTACGAGCAGTACTTC
CDR3aa: CARSRDSRSYEQYF
v_gene: TRBV5-3
abundance: -
d_gene: -
len: 14
j_gene: TRBJ2-7

CDR3nt: TGTGCCAGCAGTTCTCCGTCTAGCGGGAGTTCCCACAATGAGCAGTTCTTC
CDR3aa: CASSSPSSGSSHNEQFF
v_gene: TRBV28
abundance: -
d_gene: TRBD2
len: 17
j_gene: TRBJ2-1

CDR3nt: TGTGCCAGCAGCCCCGGGACTAACGCAGATACGCAGTATTTT
CDR3aa: CASSPGTNADTQYF
v_gene: TRBV7-9
abundance: -
d_gene: TRBD2
len: 14
j_gene: TRBJ2-3

CDR3nt: TGTGCCAGCAGTTCGACAGGAATCCCAGGGGTCTACACCTTC
CDR3aa: CASSSTGIPGVYTF
v_gene: TRBV27
abundance: -
d_gene: -
len: 14
j_gene: TRBJ1-2

CDR3nt: TGTGCCAGCAGTGACCGGACTAGCGGGGCTTTCGATACGCAGTATTTT
CDR3aa: CASSDRTSGAFDTQYF
v_gene: TRBV6-1
abundance: once
d_gene: TRBD2
len: 16
j_gene: TRBJ2-3

CDR3nt: TGTGCCAGCGGTCCTGGCGCGGGAGGAGAGACCCAGTACTTC
CDR3aa: CASGPGAGGETQYF
v_gene: TRBV2
abundance: -
d_gene: TRBD2
len: 14
j_gene: TRBJ2-5

CDR3nt: TGTGCCAGCAGCGGGGGACAGGCGAGCTACGAGCAGTACTTC
CDR3aa: CASSGGQASYEQYF
v_gene: TRBV5-5
abundance: -
d_gene: TRBD1
len: 14
j_gene: TRBJ2-7

CDR3nt: TGTGCCAGCAGTGACCAGGATCAGCCCCAGCATTTT
CDR3aa: CASSDQDQPQHF
v_gene: TRBV2
abundance: few
d_gene: -
len: 12
j_gene: TRBJ1-5

CDR3nt: TGTGCCAGCAGCTCTCGACTAGCGGGGCCTCCCTACAATGAGCAGTTCTTC
CDR3aa: CASSSRLAGPPYNEQFF
v_gene: TRBV5-4
abundance: -
d_gene: TRBD2
len: 17
j_gene: TRBJ2-1

CDR3nt: TGTGCCAGCAGTTTGACCGGGACTACAAGCTACAATGAGCAGTTCTTC
CDR3aa: CASSLTGTTSYNEQFF
v_gene: TRBV7-3
abundance: -
d_gene: TRBD2
len: 16
j_gene: TRBJ2-1

CDR3nt: TGTGCCAGCAGCTTATTAGCGGGGGTGAGCACAGATACGCAGTATTTT
CDR3aa: CASSLLAGVSTDTQYF
v_gene: TRBV7-2
abundance: -
d_gene: TRBD2
len: 16
j_gene: TRBJ2-3

CDR3nt: TGTGCCAGCAGCAAAGATGGGCAGGGGAGCACAGATACGCAGTATTTT
CDR3aa: CASSKDGQGSTDTQYF
v_gene: TRBV21-1
abundance: -
d_gene: -
len: 16
j_gene: TRBJ2-3

CDR3nt: TGCGCCAGCAGCCAAGATGCACAGTACAATGAAAAACTGTTTTTT
CDR3aa: CASSQDAQYNEKLFF
v_gene: TRBV4-1
abundance: few
d_gene: -
len: 15
j_gene: TRBJ1-4

CDR3nt: TGTGCCAGCACCGTGACTAGCGGGAGGCCAGAGACCCAGTACTTC
CDR3aa: CASTVTSGRPETQYF
v_gene: TRBV7-2
abundance: -
d_gene: TRBD2
len: 15
j_gene: TRBJ2-5

CDR3nt: TGCGCCAGCAGCTCCAAAGCGGTCAAACAAGAGACCCAGTACTTC
CDR3aa: CASSSKAVKQETQYF
v_gene: TRBV5-1
abundance: -
d_gene: -
len: 15
j_gene: TRBJ2-5

CDR3nt: TGCGCCAGCAGCTTGGGGAACTCGGGATCCTCCATGTTCCCTGGAAACACCATATATTTT
CDR3aa: CASSLGNSGSSMFPGNTIYF
v_gene: TRBV5-1
abundance: -
d_gene: -
len: 20
j_gene: TRBJ1-3

CDR3nt: TGTGCCAGTAGTATCGTCAGTGGAGCTGAAGCTTTCTTT
CDR3aa: CASSIVSGAEAFF
v_gene: TRBV19
abundance: -
d_gene: -
len: 13
j_gene: TRBJ1-1

CDR3nt: TGTGCCAGCAGCCCCGTCCCCCTCTCTAGTGGCGATGAGCAGTTCTTC
CDR3aa: CASSPVPLSSGDEQFF
v_gene: TRBV11-2
abundance: -
d_gene: -
len: 16
j_gene: TRBJ2-1

CDR3nt: TGTGCCAGCAGCTTGTATACGCCGGGGACCGGGGAGCTGTTTTTT
CDR3aa: CASSLYTPGTGELFF
v_gene: TRBV5-4
abundance: -
d_gene: -
len: 15
j_gene: TRBJ2-2

CDR3nt: TGTGCCAGCAGCCCGTTAGGGGACTCAACCTACGAGCAGTACTTC
CDR3aa: CASSPLGDSTYEQYF
v_gene: TRBV7-2
abundance: -
d_gene: -
len: 15
j_gene: TRBJ2-7